The next 4 T cell receptor beta chains were all read from a single sample in a study of CXCR3-negative and CXCR3-positive naive CD8 T cells (dated by TCRdb to about 2019). Antigens of these TCRs are unknown. For sequencing, a NextSeq 550 was employed. The Human TCR Profiling Kit (MiLaboratory) was used to prepare UMI-labeled 5' RACE TRB cDNA libraries. TCRdb reprocessed the sequencing reads and holds a single record per CDR3 protein sequence, with no DNA. The table held for this sample gives 60,000 to 70,000 distinct CDR3 sequences. 0.55% to 0.8% of the sample is in the top ten clones. General conclusions and limits of the study: Compared with CXCR3-negative naive cells, CXCR3-positive naive cells had TRB CDR3s with higher hydrophobicity (lower Kidera factor 4), lower energy, and higher strength and volume indices.

What was sequenced was naive CXCR3+ CD8+ T cells from blood. Read against the paper, the sample's cell subset or site label means: CD45RO-CCR7+CD27+CD95- naive CD8+ T cells expressing CXCR3 (TNR3+). These receptor sequences come from a human donor in good health. Some clones in this sample may be carry-over from other donors' samples.

The chain combines TRBV28 with TRBJ2-7; the D call of TRBD1 rests on TCRdb alone, since no DNA is present to check it. CDR3 length: 14 amino acids. The germline CDR1 and CDR2 sequences are MDHEN and SYDVKM. CDR3 region: CASSPPATTYEQYF.

The chain couples TRBV19 to TRBJ1-1. CDR3 size: 12 residues. Germline CDR1 LNHDA, CDR2 SQIVND (reference sequence). The CDR3 is CASSVGWTEAFF.

This chain links TRBV19 with TRBJ2-3; the TCRdb D gene call, TRBD1, has no DNA to confirm it. Germline values: CDR1 LNHDA, CDR2 SQIVND (reference sequence). The length of the CDR3 is 15 residues. The CDR3 region is CASSIGQGDVDTQYF. The full variable domain, in which reference TRBV19 and TRBJ2-3 provide the parts outside the CDR3, is DGGITQSPKYLFRKEGQNVTLSCEQNLNHDAMYWYRQDPGQGLRLIYYSQIVNDFQKGDIAEGYSVSREKKESFPLTVTSAQKNPTAFYLCASSIGQGDVDTQYFGPGTRLTVL.

The chain links TRBV27 to TRBJ2-1; TCRdb calls TRBD1, which cannot be checked without DNA. Germline CDR1 reads MNHEY; CDR2 reads SMNVEV (reference sequence). This CDR3 comprises 15 residues. The CDR3 reads CASSWGQGVYNEQFF.